The 7 T cell receptor beta chains below all came from one sample that was sequenced in a study of blood T cell repertoires in COVID-19. Profiled with immunoSEQ multiplex PCR; TCRdb holds only in-frame clones, not every one. The data contain approximately 160,000 clones, around 85% of them seen just once; the ten biggest clones take up 11%. Sequencing input: peripheral blood. These receptors all stem from a man aged 60 to 75 with active or convalescent COVID-19.

The chain joins TRBV7-2 to TRBJ1-4, with D perhaps matching TRBD1 (6 bases). This CDR3 has 14 amino acids. Germline V gene lookup returns CDR1 SGHTA and CDR2 FQGNSA. V gave up 4 bases and J gave up 6 bases, with 12 bases separating them. Here the CDR3 DNA reads TGTGCCAGCAGCTCTTGGGACACGGATGAAAAACTGTTTTTT. As protein: CASSSWDTDEKLFF.

The chain links TRBV19 to TRBJ1-5; TRBD1 might be the D (5 bases). The V and J ends lost 5 bases and 2 bases respectively, with 16 bases between them. The CDR3 consists of 16 residues. Germline CDR1 reads LNHDA; CDR2 reads SQIVND (reference sequence). The CDR3, as DNA: TGTGCCAGTAGTGTCTACAGGACCCCGGGCAATCAGCCCCAGCATTTT. Protein product: CASSVYRTPGNQPQHF. Full variable domain (rest looked up from reference TRBV19 and TRBJ1-5): DGGITQSPKYLFRKEGQNVTLSCEQNLNHDAMYWYRQDPGQGLRLIYYSQIVNDFQKGDIAEGYSVSREKKESFPLTVTSAQKNPTAFYLCASSVYRTPGNQPQHFGDGTRLSIL.

DNA of the CDR3: TGTGCCAGCAGGGACGGGGGGCGCCACAATGAGCAGTTCTTC. Protein product: CASRDGGRHNEQFF. V usage is TRBV27 and J usage is TRBJ2-1; D is possibly TRBD2 (7 bases). Trimming stripped 6 bases from V and 5 bases from J, with 14 bases between. The CDR3 is made up of 14 amino acids. Germline lookup yields CDR1 MNHEY and CDR2 SMNVEV (reference sequence).

The chain has TRBV7-9 and TRBJ2-7, with TRBD1 matching 7 bases. The V and J ends lost 4 bases and 2 bases, in that order; junction bases with no gene match: 8. The germline V gene has CDR1 SEHNR and CDR2 FQNEAQ (reference sequence). CDR3 length: 15 residues. This chain's CDR3 is CASSWGTVAAYEQYF. The CDR3, as DNA: TGTGCCAGCAGCTGGGGGACAGTGGCTGCCTACGAGCAGTACTTC.

The chain employs TRBV6-5 and TRBJ1-6; 9 nucleotides align to TRBD1. V shed 0 bases, J shed 10 bases, and the junction held 4 bases outside the gene matches. This CDR3 is built from 15 residues. Germline CDR1 MNHEY, CDR2 SVGAGI. Here the CDR3 DNA reads TGTGCCAGCAGTTACTCGGGACAGGGTAACTCACCCCTCCACTTT. Translated: CASSYSGQGNSPLHF.

J is TRBJ2-7 and V is TRBV4-1; 9 bases are a match to TRBD1. CDR1 is MGHRA, CDR2 YSYEKL, per germline. The CDR3 loop spans 15 amino acids. The V gene end was trimmed by 3 bases and the J gene end by 2 bases; junction bases not matched to a gene: 5. The CDR3 sequence is CASSHHRDRAYEQYF. The CDR3 nucleotides are TGCGCCAGCAGCCACCACCGGGACAGGGCCTACGAGCAGTACTTC.

The chain couples TRBV19 to TRBJ2-5; maybe TRBD1 (6 bases). Per germline, CDR1 LNHDA and CDR2 SQIVND (reference sequence). The ends were cut back, 2 bases at V and 3 bases at J, with 16 bases in the middle. The CDR3 length is 16 residues. The CDR3 loop reads CASSIKGVSGEETQYF. The CDR3 coding sequence is TGTGCCAGTAGTATAAAAGGAGTTTCAGGGGAAGAGACCCAGTACTTC.